This TCR beta chain was sequenced during a study of technical replicates of blood from several donors. Germline V lookup: CDR1 SGHNT, CDR2 YYREEE (reference sequence). V lost 2 bases and J lost 2, with 15 bases in between. The CDR3 runs 16 residues. The method was immunoSEQ multiplex PCR; TCRdb's version includes in-frame clones alone and lacks a portion of them. This table has about 88,000 clones, 95% appearing once. The sequence was collected from a human donor in good health. The sequencing input was T cells isolated from PBMCs. V usage is TRBV5-4 and J usage is TRBJ2-3, with a possible D match to TRBD1 (5 bases). This CDR3 reads CASSLKDTYLTDTQYF. Written as DNA, the CDR3 is TGTGCCAGCAGCTTAAAGGACACCTACCTCACAGATACGCAGTATTTT.